The clone carrying this T cell receptor beta chain appeared a few times. Its target is not known. This sample stems from a study of T-cell memory formation after mild COVID-19. Study as a whole: TCR clustering was largely donor specific.

The CDR3 covers 16 residues. Trimming took 0 bases from V and 9 from J, leaving 18 bases between them. Germline V gives CDR1 LNHNV, CDR2 YYDKDF (reference sequence). TCRdb passed the 5' RACE reads through MiXCR, listing each CDR3 protein once. The sample has about 470,000 distinct CDR3 sequences; roughly 25% are singletons. Overall study results and limits: CD4+ contracting clones were found mainly in CM and EM, and CD8+ ones in EMRA. Whether day 37 second-wave clones are SARS-CoV-2-specific was not confirmed.

Material: PBMCs or a T cell subset sorted from them (not recorded which). This TCR was sampled from an adult woman who had mild COVID-19 (a few samples of this study predate the infection). Cell type and time point are not known. The chain carries TRBV15 and TRBJ2-1; possible D gene TRBD2, 6 bases. The CDR3 DNA reads TGTGCCACCAGCAGAGAAATAAGCTTGTTGGGGGGTGAGCAGTTCTTC. This codes for CATSREISLLGGEQFF. Full variable domain (outside the CDR3, taken from reference TRBV15 and TRBJ2-1): DAMVIQNPRYQVTQFGKPVTLSCSQTLNHNVMYWYQQKSSQAPKLLFHYYDKDFNNEADTPDNFQSRRPNTSFCFLDIRSPGLGDTAMYLCATSREISLLGGEQFFGPGTRLTVL.